This T cell receptor (beta chain) came from a study of blood T cells in healthy people across ages. A sample-barcoded 5' primer and a J-beta primer mix were used in a second PCR of about 7 to 12 cycles. One entry per CDR3 protein results from TCRdb running MiXCR on the 5' RACE reads. In the table there are approximately 690,000 distinct CDR3 sequences, 35% to 50% of which are singletons. This clonotype was seen a few times. Its target is not known. Points from the study as a whole: Age showed a roughly linear inverse relationship with TCR beta diversity per million T cells.

Every donor provided roughly 10 milliliters of peripheral blood. The source material was blood. The TCR was taken from a man aged 80 or over in good health.

The CDR3 coding sequence is TGTGCCAGCAGCTTAGCTGCAGGGGGACCCTCCTACAATGAGCAGTTCTTC. Amino acid sequence: CASSLAAGGPSYNEQFF. The rearrangement uses TRBV7-2 and TRBJ2-1; 7 bases are shared with TRBD1. Unmatched junction bases numbered 5, after V lost 0 bases and J lost 0 bases. Germline V gene lookup returns CDR1 SGHTA and CDR2 FQGNSA. This CDR3 is 17 amino acids long.